These T cell receptor beta chains were read from a single sample in a study of blood T cell repertoires in COVID-19. The method was immunoSEQ multiplex PCR; TCRdb's version includes in-frame clones alone and lacks a portion of them. The data contain 250,000 to 300,000 clones, around nine tenths of them seen just once; the ten biggest clones take up around 13%. The sequenced sample consisted of peripheral blood. The receptor source for this set is a woman aged 55-69 years with acute or convalescent COVID-19. Each CDR3 is given with its conserved first and last residue. Each record gives: J gene, V gene, clone size, D gene, CDR3 DNA, CDR3 protein. A D gene is named only where the DNA matches it firmly. Rows may omit the clone size; those that give it use once, few, many or a size class.

J: TRBJ2-2; V: TRBV5-1; size: .; D: .; DNA: TGCGCCAGCAGCCCTGAAATAACAGGGCCGAACACCGGGGAGCTGTTTTTT; CDR3: CASSPEITGPNTGELFF
J: TRBJ2-2; V: TRBV24-1; size: once; D: TRBD2; DNA: TGTGCCACCAGTGTCGGACTAGCGGGAGCGGTCGGGGAGCTGTTTTTT; CDR3: CATSVGLAGAVGELFF
J: TRBJ2-1; V: TRBV3-1/TRBV3-2; size: few; D: .; DNA: TGTGCCAGCAGCCTCCTCGGGAATGAGCAGTTCTTC; CDR3: CASSLLGNEQFF
J: TRBJ2-7; V: TRBV14; size: .; D: .; DNA: TGTGCCAGCAGCCAAGGCGGCGGTAGTGGCTCCTACGAGCAGTACTTC; CDR3: CASSQGGGSGSYEQYF
J: TRBJ2-1; V: TRBV9; size: .; D: TRBD2; DNA: TGTGCCAGCAGCGTAGCGGTGGGGGGGTCCTACAATGAGCAGTTCTTC; CDR3: CASSVAVGGSYNEQFF
J: TRBJ1-4; V: TRBV7-8; size: .; D: TRBD1; DNA: TGTGCCAGCAGCTTACGCGAACAGGGGAAACTGTTTTTT; CDR3: CASSLREQGKLFF
J: TRBJ1-2; V: TRBV7-2; size: .; D: TRBD1; DNA: TGTGCCAGCAGCCCAAGGGTGGCAGGGGGGTACTATGGCTACACCTTC; CDR3: CASSPRVAGGYYGYTF
J: TRBJ1-2; V: TRBV28; size: once; D: .; DNA: TGTGCCAGCAGTTTGGTCCCGTATTCGGACAGCAACTATGGCTACACCTTC; CDR3: CASSLVPYSDSNYGYTF
J: TRBJ2-7; V: TRBV27; size: .; D: TRBD1; DNA: TGTGCCAGCAGACTGCGGGGACAGGGCTTAGTGTACTTC; CDR3: CASRLRGQGLVYF
J: TRBJ1-5; V: TRBV15; size: .; D: TRBD1; DNA: TGTGCCACCGGTCAGGGGGATCATCAGCCCCAGCATTTT; CDR3: CATGQGDHQPQHF
J: TRBJ1-1; V: TRBV6-5; size: .; D: .; DNA: TGTGCCAGCAGTTACTCCCTCGAGGCGGGGACTGAAGCTTTCTTT; CDR3: CASSYSLEAGTEAFF
J: TRBJ1-2; V: TRBV2; size: few; D: .; DNA: TGTGCCAGCAGTGAAGCGGTTACAGGGACCTATGGCTACACCTTC; CDR3: CASSEAVTGTYGYTF
J: TRBJ2-3; V: TRBV3-1/TRBV3-2; size: .; D: .; DNA: TGTGCCAGCAGCCAAGGACTTACTAGCACAGATACGCAGTATTTT; CDR3: CASSQGLTSTDTQYF
J: TRBJ1-2; V: TRBV28; size: .; D: .; DNA: TGTGCCAGCCTCCGGCAGGACTATGGCTACACCTTC; CDR3: CASLRQDYGYTF
J: TRBJ1-2; V: TRBV9; size: .; D: TRBD1; DNA: TGTGCCAGCAGCTCCGGACAGGGAGAGGGCTACACCTTC; CDR3: CASSSGQGEGYTF
J: TRBJ2-1; V: TRBV7-2; size: .; D: TRBD2; DNA: TGTGCCAGCAGCAAGGGTAGCGGGTTCTACAATGAGCAGTTCTTC; CDR3: CASSKGSGFYNEQFF
J: TRBJ1-3; V: TRBV9; size: .; D: .; DNA: TGTGCCAGCAGCGTTAGTCTCCAGGCGAGCTCTGGAAACACCATATATTTT; CDR3: CASSVSLQASSGNTIYF
J: TRBJ2-2; V: TRBV19; size: .; D: TRBD2; DNA: TGTGCCAGTAGTACTAGCGGGAGCACGTTCGCGAACACCGGGGAGCTGTTTTTT; CDR3: CASSTSGSTFANTGELFF
J: TRBJ1-4; V: TRBV7-2; size: .; D: TRBD1; DNA: TGTGCCAGCAGCTTACGACGCGGGACAGGTCCTAATGAAAAACTGTTTTTT; CDR3: CASSLRRGTGPNEKLFF
J: TRBJ1-1; V: TRBV4-2; size: once; D: TRBD1; DNA: TGTGCCAGCAGCCAGCCGCAGGGGGCTAGTAACACTGAAGCTTTCTTT; CDR3: CASSQPQGASNTEAFF
J: TRBJ1-2; V: TRBV2; size: .; D: TRBD1; DNA: TGTGCCAGCAGAGGGGACAGCAACTATGGCTACACCTTC; CDR3: CASRGDSNYGYTF
J: TRBJ1-6; V: TRBV29-1; size: .; D: .; DNA: TGCAGCGTTGGGAACAGGGCATCGAGATCACCCCTCCACTTT; CDR3: CSVGNRASRSPLHF
J: TRBJ2-7; V: TRBV14; size: .; D: .; DNA: TGTGCCAGCAGCAGGCGGTATAGAGAATACGAGCAGTACTTC; CDR3: CASSRRYREYEQYF
J: TRBJ1-1; V: TRBV28; size: few; D: .; DNA: TGTGCCAGTTCGTTTGACCCAAGGAGTGACGACACTGAAGCTTTCTTT; CDR3: CASSFDPRSDDTEAFF
J: TRBJ1-1; V: TRBV2; size: .; D: .; DNA: TGTGCCACCTTGGGACATACGAACACTGAAGCTTTCTTT; CDR3: CATLGHTNTEAFF
J: TRBJ2-3; V: TRBV19; size: .; D: TRBD2; DNA: TGTGCCAGTAGCCCTCTAGCGGGAACGGCCGGTGCAGATACGCAGTATTTT; CDR3: CASSPLAGTAGADTQYF
J: TRBJ1-3; V: TRBV3-1/TRBV3-2; size: .; D: TRBD1; DNA: TGTGCCAGCAGCGCCCGGGACAGGGGGTCAAAAAACACCATATATTTT; CDR3: CASSARDRGSKNTIYF
J: TRBJ2-1; V: TRBV9; size: .; D: TRBD2; DNA: TGTGCCAGCAGCGTTAATCCCGGGACTAGCGGCTACAATGAGCAGTTCTTC; CDR3: CASSVNPGTSGYNEQFF
J: TRBJ2-7; V: TRBV7-2; size: once; D: .; DNA: TGTGCCAGCAGCTTAAAGGCGGTAAACTACGAGCAGTACTTC; CDR3: CASSLKAVNYEQYF
J: TRBJ1-2; V: TRBV3-1/TRBV3-2; size: .; D: TRBD1; DNA: TGTGCCAGCAGCCAAGCGACAGGGGGCGTCCATGGCTACACCTTC; CDR3: CASSQATGGVHGYTF
J: TRBJ2-1; V: TRBV27; size: once; D: TRBD1; DNA: TGTGCCAGCAGTTTAATTCGGGACAGGGGAAATGAGCAGTTCTTC; CDR3: CASSLIRDRGNEQFF
J: TRBJ2-5; V: TRBV5-8; size: .; D: TRBD1; DNA: TGTGCCAGCAGCTTGGAGGGACAGGGTCGGGAGACCCAGTACTTC; CDR3: CASSLEGQGRETQYF
J: TRBJ1-1; V: TRBV28; size: .; D: .; DNA: TGTGCCATAGGAGGACCGGCGAACACTGAAGCTTTCTTT; CDR3: CAIGGPANTEAFF
J: TRBJ1-6; V: TRBV28; size: .; D: .; DNA: TGTGCCAGCAGTTCTCCGGGGTCGAGCTCCTATAATTCACCCCTCCACTTT; CDR3: CASSSPGSSSYNSPLHF
J: TRBJ1-2; V: TRBV11-2; size: .; D: .; DNA: TGTGCCAGCAGCAGGGAGGACTATGGCTACACCTTC; CDR3: CASSREDYGYTF
J: TRBJ1-1; V: TRBV25-1; size: .; D: .; DNA: TGTGCCAGCATCCCACTGGGGGCGAACACTGAAGCTTTCTTT; CDR3: CASIPLGANTEAFF
J: TRBJ2-5; V: TRBV9; size: .; D: .; DNA: TGTGCCAGCACCCCATCGGACAGCCAAGAGACCCAGTACTTC; CDR3: CASTPSDSQETQYF
J: TRBJ2-7; V: TRBV28; size: .; D: TRBD2; DNA: TGTGCCAGCAGCCCTACCGGACTAGCGGGGCGGGAGCAGTACTTC; CDR3: CASSPTGLAGREQYF
J: TRBJ1-6; V: TRBV12-5; size: once; D: .; DNA: TGTGCTAGTGGGGGCCCGGCGGAGGGAGGTTCACCCCTCCACTTT; CDR3: CASGGPAEGGSPLHF
J: TRBJ1-3; V: TRBV3-1/TRBV3-2; size: .; D: TRBD1; DNA: TGTGCCAGCAGCCTACAGGGGGCGTTTGGAAACACCATATATTTT; CDR3: CASSLQGAFGNTIYF
J: TRBJ1-1; V: TRBV24-1; size: .; D: .; DNA: TGTGCCACCAGTGAGTGGGTAGGGGGTGAAGCTTTCTTT; CDR3: CATSEWVGGEAFF
J: TRBJ2-3; V: TRBV6-2/TRBV6-3; size: .; D: .; DNA: TGTGCCAGCAGTACGGGACAAGGCACAGATACGCAGTATTTT; CDR3: CASSTGQGTDTQYF
J: TRBJ1-1; V: TRBV5-4; size: .; D: .; DNA: TGTGCCAGCAGCTTGGGACTCGAAGCTTTCTTT; CDR3: CASSLGLEAFF
J: TRBJ2-7; V: TRBV7-6; size: .; D: TRBD1; DNA: TGTGCCAGTAGATTCCGGGACAGGGAACTCTACGAGCAGTACTTC; CDR3: CASRFRDRELYEQYF
J: TRBJ2-5; V: TRBV7-9; size: .; D: .; DNA: TGTGCCAGCAGCGTTCCGGCAGGAACCTTGGAGACCCAGTACTTC; CDR3: CASSVPAGTLETQYF